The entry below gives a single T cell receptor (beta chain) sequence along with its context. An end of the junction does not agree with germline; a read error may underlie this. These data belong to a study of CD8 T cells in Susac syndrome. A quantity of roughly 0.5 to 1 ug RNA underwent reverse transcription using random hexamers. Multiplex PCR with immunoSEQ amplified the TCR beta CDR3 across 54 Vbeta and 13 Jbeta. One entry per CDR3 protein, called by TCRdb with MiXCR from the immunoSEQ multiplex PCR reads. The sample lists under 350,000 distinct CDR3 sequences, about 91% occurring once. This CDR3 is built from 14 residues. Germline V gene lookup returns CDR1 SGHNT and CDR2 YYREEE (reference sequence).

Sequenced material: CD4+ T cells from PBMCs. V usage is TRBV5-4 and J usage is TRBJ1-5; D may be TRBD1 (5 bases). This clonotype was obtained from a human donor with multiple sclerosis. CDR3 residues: CASSLGGGNQPQHF. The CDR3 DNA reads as TGTGCCAGCAGTTTGGGAGGGGGCAATCAGCCCCAGCATTTT.